Listed below are T cell receptor beta chains from one sample, sequenced in a study of CD8+ T cells in alopecia areata. Sequenced by immunoSEQ multiplex PCR; TCRdb stores in-frame clones only, minus some. This sample has 93,000 or so clones, with more than 75% found just once. The specimen was CD8+ T cells sorted from blood, collected at approximately week 30, from a patient treated with tofacitinib. The receptor source for this set is a human donor with alopecia areata. The CDR3 runs from the conserved cysteine through the conserved F or W. The order of the fields is V gene, CDR3 protein.

v_gene: TRBV27
CDR3aa: CASSLTGRLNTEAFF

v_gene: TRBV11-2
CDR3aa: CASSPGVTYEQYF

v_gene: TRBV4-1
CDR3aa: CASSLSGDEQYF

v_gene: TRBV29-1
CDR3aa: CSVEFLGDNDNEQFF

v_gene: TRBV27
CDR3aa: CASSHLGRSGSPLHF

v_gene: TRBV25-1
CDR3aa: CASSDRTVNTGELFF

v_gene: TRBV9
CDR3aa: CASSAGTDYEQYF

v_gene: TRBV30
CDR3aa: CAWTAGVGLETQYF

v_gene: TRBV5-1
CDR3aa: CASSHTVPHREDTQYF

v_gene: TRBV7-9
CDR3aa: CASSSTGAGYEQYF

v_gene: TRBV6-6
CDR3aa: CASSYTGTGSYNEQFF

v_gene: TRBV29-1
CDR3aa: CSVEVDNNEKLFF

v_gene: TRBV7-9
CDR3aa: CASSFLAGVAGELFF